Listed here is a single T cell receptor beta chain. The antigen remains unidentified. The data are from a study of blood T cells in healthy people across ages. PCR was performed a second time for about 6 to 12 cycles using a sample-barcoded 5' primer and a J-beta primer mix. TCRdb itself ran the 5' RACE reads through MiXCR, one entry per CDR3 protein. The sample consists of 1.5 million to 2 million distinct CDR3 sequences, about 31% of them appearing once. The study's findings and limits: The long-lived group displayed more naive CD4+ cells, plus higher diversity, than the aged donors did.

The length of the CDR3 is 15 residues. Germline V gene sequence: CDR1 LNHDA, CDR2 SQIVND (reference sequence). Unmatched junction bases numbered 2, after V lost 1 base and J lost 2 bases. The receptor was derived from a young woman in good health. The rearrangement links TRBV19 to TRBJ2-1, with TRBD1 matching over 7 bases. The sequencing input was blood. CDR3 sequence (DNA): TGTGCCAGTAGTATAGGGGGACAGCCCTACAATGAGCAGTTCTTC. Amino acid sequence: CASSIGGQPYNEQFF. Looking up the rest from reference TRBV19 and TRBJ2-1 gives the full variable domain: DGGITQSPKYLFRKEGQNVTLSCEQNLNHDAMYWYRQDPGQGLRLIYYSQIVNDFQKGDIAEGYSVSREKKESFPLTVTSAQKNPTAFYLCASSIGGQPYNEQFFGPGTRLTVL.